The clone carrying this T cell receptor beta chain was seen a single time. The method was immunoSEQ multiplex PCR; TCRdb's version includes in-frame clones alone and lacks a portion of them. Of approximately 110,000 clones listed, around 84% are singletons. These data come from a study of blood T cell repertoires in COVID-19. Material: peripheral blood. The TCR originated in a man aged 40-49 years with acute or convalescent COVID-19.

CDR3 loop: CASSRESSGNTIYF. CDR3 DNA: TGTGCCAGCAGTAGGGAGAGCTCTGGAAACACCATATATTTT. The chain employs TRBV25-1 and TRBJ1-3; D not resolved. This CDR3 has 14 residues. In germline, CDR1 is MGHDK, CDR2 SYGVNS. Deletions cut 5 bases from V and 0 bases from J, with 8 bases between.